The 15 T cell receptor beta chains below come from one sample, sequenced in a study of shared clonotypes between healthy human individuals. Repertoires were generated with immunoSEQ multiplex PCR, while TCRdb's copy carries only in-frame clones and drops some. The data hold approximately 2,300,000 clones, with 85% to 95% observed a single time. Sequenced input: naive CD4+ T cells from PBMCs. Stated subset: CD45RA+ positively selected. All receptors derive from a man in his late teens or twenties in good health. Some clones in this sample may be carry-over from other donors' samples.

The genes are TRBV29-1 and TRBJ2-1; the match to TRBD2 covers 10 bases. V dropped 4 bases and J dropped 8; count of bases not matched to a gene: 8. CDR1 and CDR2 from the germline V gene are SQVTM and ANQGSEA. CDR3 length equals 14 residues. CDR3: CSVGILAGEDEQFF. CDR3 nucleotide sequence: TGCAGCGTTGGGATCCTAGCGGGGGAGGATGAGCAGTTCTTC.

The genes are TRBV7-8 and TRBJ1-2, with D hard to call. Trimming left V 7 bases short and J 3 bases short, with 18 bases between. Per the germline V gene, CDR1 is SGHVS and CDR2 is FQNEAQ. The CDR3 spans 15 residues. The CDR3 DNA reads TGTGCCAGCACCAGTTCCGGCTCCCGGCACTATGGCTACACCTTC. Protein product: CASTSSGSRHYGYTF.

A single count supports this clone. The V call is TRBV11-3, the J call TRBJ1-1; D gene uncertain. The germline V gene encodes CDR1 SGHNT and CDR2 YENEEA. The CDR3 loop spans 13 amino acids. Trimming took off 2 bases at V and 7 bases at J, with 11 bases between the two ends. The CDR3 coding sequence is TGTGCCAGCAGCTTAAGTTCCCTCAGTGAAGCTTTCTTT. The encoded protein is CASSLSSLSEAFF. Full variable domain (missing parts from reference TRBV11-3 and TRBJ1-1): EAGVVQSPRYKIIEKKQPVAFWCNPISGHNTLYWYLQNLGQGPELLIRYENEEAVDDSQLPKDRFSAERLKGVDSTLKIQPAELGDSAVYLCASSLSSLSEAFFGQGTRLTVV.

The chain carries TRBV19 and TRBJ2-5; 7 bases fit TRBD2. The CDR3 length is 15 residues. Germline CDR1 is LNHDA and CDR2 is SQIVND (reference sequence). Trimming removed 1 base from V and 4 bases from J; junction bases left unmatched: 6. The chain's CDR3 is CASSIAPRGVETQYF. CDR3 nucleotides: TGTGCCAGTAGTATAGCCCCACGGGGGGTAGAGACCCAGTACTTC. Together with reference TRBV19 and TRBJ2-5, the CDR3 gives the full variable domain: DGGITQSPKYLFRKEGQNVTLSCEQNLNHDAMYWYRQDPGQGLRLIYYSQIVNDFQKGDIAEGYSVSREKKESFPLTVTSAQKNPTAFYLCASSIAPRGVETQYFGPGTRLLVL.

The chain joins TRBV6-1 to TRBJ2-7; D not resolved. The CDR3 sequence is 14 residues long. Looked up from germline, CDR1 is MNHNS and CDR2 is SASEGT. Trimming shortened V by 6 bases and J by 0 bases, and 12 bases separated the two germline ends. CDR3 sequence: CASRRLDGSYEQYF. CDR3 coding DNA: TGTGCCAGCAGAAGACTCGACGGCTCCTACGAGCAGTACTTC.

This chain joins TRBV7-9 and TRBJ2-4, with D hard to call. V was clipped by 1 base and J by 5 bases, with 12 bases between them. CDR1 and CDR2 from the germline V gene are SEHNR and FQNEAQ (reference sequence). This CDR3 is built from 15 residues. CDR3 coding DNA: TGTGCCAGCAGCTTAGTTATGCCAGGCCAAAACATTCAGTACTTC. This sequence encodes CASSLVMPGQNIQYF. Combining the CDR3 with reference TRBV7-9 and TRBJ2-4 gives the whole variable domain DTGVSQNPRHKITKRGQNVTFRCDPISEHNRLYWYRQTLGQGPEFLTYFQNEAQLEKSRLLSDRFSAERPKGSFSTLEIQRTEQGDSAMYLCASSLVMPGQNIQYFGAGTRLSVL.

This chain joins TRBV11-3 and TRBJ2-3; D gene unclear. The CDR3 length is 13 residues. Trimming cost V 1 base and J 5 bases, with 7 bases left between them. CDR1 is SGHNT and CDR2 is YENEEA in the germline V gene. The CDR3 region is CASSLGLEDTQYF. CDR3 bases: TGTGCCAGCAGCTTAGGTTTGGAAGATACGCAGTATTTT. Full variable domain (missing parts from reference TRBV11-3 and TRBJ2-3): EAGVVQSPRYKIIEKKQPVAFWCNPISGHNTLYWYLQNLGQGPELLIRYENEEAVDDSQLPKDRFSAERLKGVDSTLKIQPAELGDSAVYLCASSLGLEDTQYFGPGTRLTVL.

The rearrangement joins TRBV4-2 to TRBJ1-4, with D possibly being TRBD1 (5 bases). The CDR3 consists of 15 residues. Deletions cut 5 bases from V and 7 bases from J, with 17 bases between. Germline CDR1 is LGHNA and CDR2 is YNFKEQ. CDR3 sequence reads: CASSIRPGGSEKLFF. DNA of the CDR3: TGTGCCAGCAGCATTCGTCCGGGGGGGAGTGAAAAACTGTTTTTT.

This clone was observed a single time. V gene TRBV28 combines with J gene TRBJ2-1; 8 bases are shared with TRBD2. This CDR3 is 16 amino acids long. Germline values: CDR1 MDHEN, CDR2 SYDVKM. J gave up 5 bases and V 5 bases, and 11 bases lay outside the gene matches. In DNA form, the CDR3 reads TGTGCCAGCAGTCCCACCGGGACTAGAAGGAACAATGAGCAGTTCTTC. Translation gives CASSPTGTRRNNEQFF. Combining the CDR3 with reference TRBV28 and TRBJ2-1 gives the whole variable domain DVKVTQSSRYLVKRTGEKVFLECVQDMDHENMFWYRQDPGLGLRLIYFSYDVKMKEKGDIPEGYSVSREKKERFSLILESASTNQTSMYLCASSPTGTRRNNEQFFGPGTRLTVL.

This sequence joins TRBV28 and TRBJ1-5, with D maybe TRBD1 (6 bases). Germline V gene lookup returns CDR1 MDHEN and CDR2 SYDVKM. Trimming shortened V by 6 bases and J by 3 bases, and 21 bases separated the two germline ends. The CDR3 spans 17 residues. DNA of the CDR3: TGTGCCAGCAGGGCCTCTGGGGGCGCTTCCCACAATCAGCCCCAGCATTTT. This gives the protein CASRASGGASHNQPQHF. Supplemented by reference TRBV28 and TRBJ1-5, the full variable domain reads DVKVTQSSRYLVKRTGEKVFLECVQDMDHENMFWYRQDPGLGLRLIYFSYDVKMKEKGDIPEGYSVSREKKERFSLILESASTNQTSMYLCASRASGGASHNQPQHFGDGTRLSIL.

The DNA of the CDR3 is TGTGCCAGCAGTTGGGCCGGGCCCCGGGATAGGAACTATGGCTACACCTTC. Encoded protein: CASSWAGPRDRNYGYTF. The chain carries TRBV28 and TRBJ1-2, with unresolved D. Trimming shortened V by 4 bases and J by 2 bases, and 20 bases separated the two germline ends. The V gene's germline CDR1 is MDHEN and CDR2 SYDVKM. This CDR3 comprises 17 residues.

J is TRBJ1-5 and V is TRBV25-1; D not certain. The germline CDR1 and CDR2 sequences are MGHDK and SYGVNS. The V end lost 3 bases, the J end lost 1 base, and 4 bases lay between the germline ends. The length of the CDR3 is 13 residues. The CDR3 region is CASSEGSNQPQHF. CDR3 DNA: TGTGCCAGCAGTGAGGGGAGCAATCAGCCCCAGCATTTT.

The rearrangement links TRBV18 to TRBJ2-1, with TRBD2 matching over 7 bases. There are 15 residues in the CDR3. Germline CDR1 reads KGHSH; CDR2 reads LQKENI. The V and J ends lost 6 bases and 2 bases, in that order; junction bases with no gene match: 7. DNA for the CDR3: TGTGCCAGCTCCCTACTAGCGCGACCCTACAATGAGCAGTTCTTC. Translation: CASSLLARPYNEQFF.

J is TRBJ1-2 and V is TRBV9; tentatively, D is TRBD1 (5 bases). The CDR3 sequence is 15 residues long. Germline lookup yields CDR1 SGDLS and CDR2 YYNGEE. Trimming took 3 bases from V and 5 from J, leaving 17 bases between them. CDR3 in DNA: TGTGCCAGCAGCGCCCGAACCGGGACGGGATATGGCTACACCTTC. This encodes CASSARTGTGYGYTF.

CDR3 in amino acids: CASSATTSGGLFEQYF. DNA of the CDR3: TGTGCCAGCAGCGCTACGACTAGCGGGGGACTTTTTGAGCAGTACTTC. This chain joins TRBV9 and TRBJ2-7, with 12 positions matching TRBD2. V lost 3 bases and J lost 7; bases outside the gene matches: 11. The CDR3 loop spans 16 amino acids. Looked up from germline, CDR1 is SGDLS and CDR2 is YYNGEE.